These T cell receptor beta chains were read from a single sample in a study of molecular identifiers for immune sequencing clone quantification. MiXCR, run by TCRdb on the PCR reads, gives a single entry per CDR3 protein. This sample has fewer than 350,000 distinct CDR3 sequences, with over 20% found just once. Sequencing used naive CD8+ T cells from blood, with Jurkat cell RNA spiked in. The origin of the receptors is a human donor in good health. Some libraries in this study had Jurkat cell RNA spiked in. CDR3s include the opening cysteine and the closing phenylalanine or tryptophan. A D gene is named only where the DNA matches it firmly. Clone size is shown for a subset of rows, as once, few, many or a class of expanded clone.

J	V	size	D	DNA	CDR3
TRBJ2-1	TRBV20-1	many	TRBD2	TGCAGTGCTCCCGACCAAATAGCGGGGGTAGGGTCGGGTGAGCAGTTCTTC	CSAPDQIAGVGSGEQFF
TRBJ2-3	TRBV9	NA	NA	TGTGCCAGCAGCAACATCGGACAGAGCACAGATACGCAGTATTTT	CASSNIGQSTDTQYF
TRBJ1-1	TRBV14	NA	TRBD1	TGTGCCAGCAGCCTAGAAGGGGACAGAGAAGCTCTCTTT	CASSLEGDREALF
TRBJ1-5	TRBV30	many	NA	TGTGCCTGGAGTGTACAGAAGCATCAGCCCCAGCATTTT	CAWSVQKHQPQHF
TRBJ2-3	TRBV4-1	few	NA	TGCGCCAGCAGCCCGCGCACGACGAGGCACACAGATACGCAGTATTTT	CASSPRTTRHTDTQYF
TRBJ1-5	TRBV7-2	many	NA	TGTGCCAGCAGCTTAGATAACAATCAGCCCCAGCATTTT	CASSLDNNQPQHF
TRBJ2-3	TRBV7-6	many	NA	TGTGCCAGCAGCCCCACAAGGGGCGGAGATACGCAGTATTTT	CASSPTRGGDTQYF
TRBJ1-3	TRBV4-3	many	NA	TGCGCCAGCAGCCCCGGGGTGTCCTCTGGAAACACCATATATTTT	CASSPGVSSGNTIYF
TRBJ1-3	TRBV27	many	NA	TGTGCCAGCAGGATTGGAAACACCATATATTTT	CASRIGNTIYF
TRBJ2-3	TRBV7-2	NA	NA	TGTGCCAGCAGCTTAGCGCCGACCCGGAGAGATGGCACAGATACGCAGTATTTT	CASSLAPTRRDGTDTQYF
TRBJ1-1	TRBV29-1	many	NA	TGCAGCGTTGTAATCTCAGGGGCAGAAGCTTTCTTT	CSVVISGAEAFF
TRBJ2-1	TRBV6-5	many	NA	TGTGCCAGCACCCTCGGACACCCCACCGACGAGCAGTTCTTC	CASTLGHPTDEQFF
TRBJ2-7	TRBV12-3/TRBV12-4	many	NA	TGTGCCAGCAGTTCCGACAGGGAGGGGACCTACGAGCAGTACTTC	CASSSDREGTYEQYF
TRBJ1-1	TRBV30	many	NA	TGTGCCTGGAGTGGACTCCACGAGGGAGCTTTCTTT	CAWSGLHEGAFF
TRBJ2-2	TRBV28	few	TRBD2	TGTGCCAGCAGTTTAGACCCGACTAGCGGGAGGGCCTTCGGAGTGGACACCGGGGGGCTGTTTTTT	CASSLDPTSGRAFGVDTGGLFF
TRBJ2-3	TRBV7-2	NA	NA	TGTGCCAGCAGCCTCTATGGGACGCCCACAGATACGCAGTATTTT	CASSLYGTPTDTQYF
TRBJ2-5	TRBV7-8	many	NA	TGTGCCAGCAGCGCCGCCCTGGCAGGCCGGCCTGTGGAGACCCAGTACTTC	CASSAALAGRPVETQYF
TRBJ1-1	TRBV29-1	NA	NA	TGCAGCGTTGTCGGCAGGGTAGGTGAAGCTTTCTTT	CSVVGRVGEAFF
TRBJ1-2	TRBV5-3	many	TRBD1	TGTGCCAGCAGCTCAACAGGGGATTTTGGCTACACCTTC	CASSSTGDFGYTF
TRBJ1-4	TRBV20-1	many	NA	TGCAGTGCTAGAGATCAGGGCAGGGTGGTCGAAAAACTGTTTTTT	CSARDQGRVVEKLFF
TRBJ2-7	TRBV6-5	NA	NA	TGTGCCAGCAGTTACCCGGCAGGGTACGGCTACGAGCAGTACTTC	CASSYPAGYGYEQYF
TRBJ2-7	TRBV7-2	many	TRBD2	TGTGCCAGCAGCTCGGGACTAGCGGGGGACGAGCAGTACTTC	CASSSGLAGDEQYF
TRBJ2-7	TRBV28	many	NA	TGTGCCAGCAGTTTGGGGTTTACAGGGAACTCCTACGAGCAGTACTTC	CASSLGFTGNSYEQYF
TRBJ1-1	TRBV19	many	NA	TGTGCCAGTATCCGGCAGGGCGACACTGAAGCTTTCTTT	CASIRQGDTEAFF
TRBJ2-1	TRBV7-2	many	TRBD2	TGTGCCAGCAGCTTATGGAGTAGCGGGGGCAGCTCCTACAATGAGCAGTTCTTC	CASSLWSSGGSSYNEQFF
TRBJ1-4	TRBV4-1	many	TRBD1	TGCGCCAGCAGATCCACAGGGGCAGCCGCTGAAAAACTGTTTTTT	CASRSTGAAAEKLFF
TRBJ2-3	TRBV30	few	NA	TGTGCCTGGAGTGGAACCGCTAGGGATACGCAGTATTTT	CAWSGTARDTQYF
TRBJ2-7	TRBV6-1	many	NA	TGTGCCAGCAGTGGGTTAAGCGGACCCTACGAGCAGTACTTC	CASSGLSGPYEQYF
TRBJ2-3	TRBV11-3	NA	NA	TGTGCCAGCACAATGGGAGGCGGGACAGATACGCAGTATTTT	CASTMGGGTDTQYF
TRBJ2-3	TRBV27	many	NA	TGTGCCAGCAGTTCCTTAGCGGATACGCAGTATTTT	CASSSLADTQYF
TRBJ2-7	TRBV20-1	many	NA	TGCAGTGCTAGGTCTCGGCCCTACGAGCAGTACTTC	CSARSRPYEQYF
TRBJ1-1	TRBV6-2/TRBV6-3	many	NA	TGTGCCAGCAGTTTGGGTATTTTGGGATGGACTGAAGCTTTCTTT	CASSLGILGWTEAFF
TRBJ2-2	TRBV6-2/TRBV6-3	many	TRBD2	TGTGCCAGCAGTTACGAAATGGGGGGGATGACCGGGGAGCTGTTTTTT	CASSYEMGGMTGELFF
TRBJ1-5	TRBV3-1	many	TRBD1	TGTGCCAGCAGCCACCGGACAGGGAGTCAGCCCCAGCATTTT	CASSHRTGSQPQHF
TRBJ2-3	TRBV20-1	few	TRBD2	TGCAGTGCTAGAGCTCCTCCCGCGCTAGCGGCTAGCACAGATACGCAGTATTTT	CSARAPPALAASTDTQYF
TRBJ2-1	TRBV30	many	NA	TGTGCCTGGACCGGACAGCGCAATGAGCAGTTCTTC	CAWTGQRNEQFF
TRBJ2-3	TRBV27	NA	NA	TGTGCCGTCTGGGCGGGGGCTGCAGATACGCAGTATTTT	CAVWAGAADTQYF